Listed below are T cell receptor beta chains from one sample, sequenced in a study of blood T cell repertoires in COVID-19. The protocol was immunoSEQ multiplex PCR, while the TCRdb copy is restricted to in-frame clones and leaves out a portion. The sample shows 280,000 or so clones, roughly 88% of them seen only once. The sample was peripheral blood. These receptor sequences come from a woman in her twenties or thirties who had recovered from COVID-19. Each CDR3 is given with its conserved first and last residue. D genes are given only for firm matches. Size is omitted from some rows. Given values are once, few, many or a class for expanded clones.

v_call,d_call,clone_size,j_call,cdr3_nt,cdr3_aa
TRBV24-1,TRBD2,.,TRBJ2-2,TGTGCCACCAGTGTCCGGGGGGGCCGAACCGGGGAGCTGTTTTTT,CATSVRGGRTGELFF
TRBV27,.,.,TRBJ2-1,TGTGCCAGCAGTTTAGAACAATACAATGAGCAGTTCTTC,CASSLEQYNEQFF
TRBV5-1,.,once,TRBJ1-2,TGCGCCAGCAGCTTAAGCGGACAGTCCCAGGACTATGGCTACACCTTC,CASSLSGQSQDYGYTF
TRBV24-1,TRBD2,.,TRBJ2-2,TGTGCCACCGGATCCAACAGCGGGGGACCCACCGGGGAGCTGTTTTTT,CATGSNSGGPTGELFF
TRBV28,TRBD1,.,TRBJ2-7,TGTGCCAGCAGTTCGGGACAGGGTGGTGTCGAGCAGTACTTC,CASSSGQGGVEQYF
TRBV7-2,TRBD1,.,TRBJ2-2,TGTGCCAGCAGCCGCCCTACAGGGGGCCGGTGGACCGGGGAGCTGTTTTTT,CASSRPTGGRWTGELFF
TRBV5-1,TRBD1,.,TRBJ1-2,TGCGCCAGCAGCTCTGGACAGGGAAGTAACGGCTACACCTTC,CASSSGQGSNGYTF
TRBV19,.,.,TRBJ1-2,TGTGCCAGTAGTATCGTCCTCAGGGGCTGGCATGGCTACACCTTC,CASSIVLRGWHGYTF
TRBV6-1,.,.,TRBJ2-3,TGTGCCAGCAGTGAAGCGCTTCAGGGGATCTTAGATACGCAGTATTTT,CASSEALQGILDTQYF
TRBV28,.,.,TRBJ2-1,TGTGCCAGCCAAAGTAACCACCGGGGGACTTACAATGAGCAGTTCTTC,CASQSNHRGTYNEQFF
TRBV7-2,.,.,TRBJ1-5,TGTGCCAGCAGCTTCACATGGGCTCGCAATCAGCCCCAGCATTTT,CASSFTWARNQPQHF
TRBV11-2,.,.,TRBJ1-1,TGTGCCAGCAGCCCCGATAGGACACCTAACACTGAAGCTTTCTTT,CASSPDRTPNTEAFF
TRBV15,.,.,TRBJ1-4,TGTGCCACCAGCAGAGATATAGATTTTAATGAAAAACTGTTTTTT,CATSRDIDFNEKLFF
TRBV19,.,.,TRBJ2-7,TGTGCCAGTGGGGACTTTCCCGAGCAGTACTTC,CASGDFPEQYF
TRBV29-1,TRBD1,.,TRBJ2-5,TGCAGCGTTGCACGGGGGTGGGACAGGGCGTTCCAGGGAGAGACCCAGTACTTC,CSVARGWDRAFQGETQYF
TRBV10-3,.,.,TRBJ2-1,TGTGCCATCGGCCCTGACATATACAATGAGCAGTTCTTC,CAIGPDIYNEQFF
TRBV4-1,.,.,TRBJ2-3,TGCGCCAGCAGCCAACTAGGAAGGGGGGGAATCACAGATACGCAGTATTTT,CASSQLGRGGITDTQYF
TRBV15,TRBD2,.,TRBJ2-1,TGTGCCACCAGCAGAGATCGGGGGGTACTAAGGTACAATGAGCAGTTCTTC,CATSRDRGVLRYNEQFF
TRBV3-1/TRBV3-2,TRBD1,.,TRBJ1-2,TGTGCCAGCAGCCAGAGCCGGGACAGACCTTCCTATGGCTACACCTTC,CASSQSRDRPSYGYTF
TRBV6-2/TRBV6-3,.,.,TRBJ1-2,TGTGCCAGCAGTGATGGGTACAGGGTATATGGCTACACCTTC,CASSDGYRVYGYTF
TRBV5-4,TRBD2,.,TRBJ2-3,TGTGCCAGCCACCCGGGACTAGCTTCAGATACGCAGTATTTT,CASHPGLASDTQYF
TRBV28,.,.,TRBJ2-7,TGTGCCAGCATCCCCAATGGGGGGACCCCTTCCCCCGGCGAGCAGTACTTC,CASIPNGGTPSPGEQYF
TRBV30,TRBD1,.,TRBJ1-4,TGTGCCTGGAGTGTAGGGCAGGGGGCAGGGGAAAAACTGTTTTTT,CAWSVGQGAGEKLFF
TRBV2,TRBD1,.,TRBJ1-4,TGTGCCAGCATTCCGGAGACAGGGGACTTTGGGAAACTGTTTTTT,CASIPETGDFGKLFF
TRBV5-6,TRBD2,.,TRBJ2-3,TGTGCCAGCAGCTTGACAAGCGGGGGGGCGGTAGATACGCAGTATTTT,CASSLTSGGAVDTQYF
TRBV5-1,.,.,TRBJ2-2,TGCGCCAGCAGCTTGGGGTCTTGGGGAGCGAACACCGGGGAGCTGTTTTTT,CASSLGSWGANTGELFF
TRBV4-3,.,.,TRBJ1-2,TGCGCCAGCAGCCAAGAAGCGGGTCACTATGGCTACACCTTC,CASSQEAGHYGYTF
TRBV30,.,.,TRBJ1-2,TGTGCCTGGAGATCAGTTGGCTATGGCTACACCTTC,CAWRSVGYGYTF
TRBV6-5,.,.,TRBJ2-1,TGTGCCAGCAGTACCCCCCCCCGGCTCGGTGGCGGGCAGTTCTTC,CASSTPPRLGGGQFF
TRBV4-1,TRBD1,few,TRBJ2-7,TGCGCCAGCAGCCTGGGATCTCAGGGGGACGACGAGCAGTACTTC,CASSLGSQGDDEQYF
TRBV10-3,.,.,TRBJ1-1,TGTGCCACATCAGGGGCTCCGAACACTGAAGCTTTCTTT,CATSGAPNTEAFF
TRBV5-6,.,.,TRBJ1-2,TGTGCCAGCAGCTTGAACTTCTATGGCTACACCTTC,CASSLNFYGYTF
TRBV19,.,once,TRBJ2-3,TGTGCCACTTCATTCGCGGGACAGATCACAGATACGCAGTATTTT,CATSFAGQITDTQYF
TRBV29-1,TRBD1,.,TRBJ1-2,TGCAGCGTACCGACAGGGAGCAACTATGGCTACACCTTC,CSVPTGSNYGYTF
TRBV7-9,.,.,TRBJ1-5,TGTGCCAGCAGCTTAGAAGGGGTACATCCCCAGCATTTT,CASSLEGVHPQHF
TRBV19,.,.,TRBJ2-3,TGTGCCAGTAGTAGGCCCGCGGGCACCGGCACAGATACGCAGTATTTT,CASSRPAGTGTDTQYF